Given below is one T cell receptor (beta chain) in context. For every subset, genomic DNA was evenly distributed across several immunoSEQ plates. The data were produced by immunoSEQ multiplex PCR, yet TCRdb's version contains in-frame clones alone and is incomplete. This sample carries about a million clones, around 77% of them seen once, and the ten largest clones take approximately 0.95%. These data belong to a study of shared clonotypes between healthy human individuals. CDR3 size: 16 residues. V shed 4 bases and J 4 bases; nucleotides not matched to a gene: 9. Per germline, CDR1 SGHRS and CDR2 YFSETQ.

J is TRBJ2-3 and V is TRBV5-1, with TRBD1 matching 10 bases. The TCR was taken from a man between 18 and 35 years old in good health. Some clones in this sample may be carry-over from other donors' samples. Sequencing used memory CD4+ T cells from PBMCs. Documented subset: CD45RA-negative fraction. CDR3 amino acids: CASSLSGTGASDTQYF. The CDR3 coding sequence is TGCGCCAGCAGCCTGTCCGGGACAGGGGCTTCAGATACGCAGTATTTT.